The 28 T cell receptor beta chains presented below share a single source sample, sequenced in a study of T cell changes during pregnancy in multiple sclerosis. Here immunoSEQ multiplex PCR was the method, and the copy in TCRdb shows in-frame clones only, minus some. The repertoire holds some 40,000 clones, with around 93% as singletons. The sequencing here drew on CD4+ T cells from peripheral blood mononuclear cells, taken in the third trimester of pregnancy. These receptors originate from a female donor in good health, enrolled as a control in a pregnancy study.

This CDR3 is CASSPMGLAGISSYNEQFF. DNA for the CDR3: TGTGCCAGCTCACCGATGGGACTAGCGGGGATCAGCTCCTACAATGAGCAGTTCTTC. The chain couples TRBV18 to TRBJ2-1, with 13 nucleotides matching TRBD2. CDR1 KGHSH and CDR2 LQKENI come from the germline V gene. J gave up 0 bases and V 3 bases, and 8 bases lay outside the gene matches. The CDR3 has 19 amino acids.

J is TRBJ1-6 and V is TRBV9, with D maybe TRBD1 (6 bases). The V end was cut by 4 bases, the J end by 8 bases, with 22 bases between. Germline V gives CDR1 SGDLS, CDR2 YYNGEE. There are 17 residues in the CDR3. The CDR3 DNA reads as TGTGCCAGCAGCCAAGAGGGGGTTTGGGACCATGATTCACCCCTCCACTTT. Protein sequence: CASSQEGVWDHDSPLHF.

The J gene is TRBJ2-5, the V gene TRBV2; 11 positions agree with TRBD2. Germline V gene data show CDR1 as SNHLY and CDR2 as FYNNEI. The CDR3 runs 14 residues. After removal of 6 bases from V and 5 bases from J, the junction contained 5 bases not matched to a gene. CDR3 region: CASRLAGGLETQYF. DNA for the CDR3: TGTGCCAGCAGATTAGCGGGGGGGTTGGAGACCCAGTACTTC.

The chain has TRBV28 and TRBJ1-5; unclear D gene. This CDR3 contains 15 residues. Germline V lookup: CDR1 MDHEN, CDR2 SYDVKM. The V gene lost 4 bases and the J gene lost 3 bases, with 13 bases spanning the gap. The DNA for the CDR3 is TGTGCCAGCAGTTACCCCGGACTGAACAATCAGCCCCAGCATTTT. Translated: CASSYPGLNNQPQHF.

The chain uses TRBV6-6 and TRBJ1-2; D remains unclear. The germline V gene encodes CDR1 MNHNY and CDR2 SVGAGI (reference sequence). The CDR3 contains 14 residues. Trimming stripped 6 bases from V and 3 bases from J, with 14 bases between. Here the CDR3 reads CASSPIGRDYGYTF. The CDR3 bases are TGTGCCAGCAGCCCCATAGGCCGGGACTATGGCTACACCTTC.

V gene TRBV12-5 combines with J gene TRBJ2-3, with 7 nucleotides matching TRBD1. The CDR3 covers 16 residues. Per the germline V gene, CDR1 is LGHNT and CDR2 is FRNRAP. J lost 0 bases, V lost 1 base, and 4 bases had no gene match. DNA of the CDR3: TGTGCTAGTGGTTTGGCAGGGGGAGCTAGCACAGATACGCAGTATTTT. It is translated as CASGLAGGASTDTQYF.

Concerning this clone itself: The same CDR3 can be traced to other DNA sequences in this sample. The chain couples TRBV6-6 to TRBJ2-7; D might be TRBD2 (5 bases). CDR1 MNHNY and CDR2 SVGAGI come from the germline V gene (reference sequence). CDR3 length: 14 residues. V shed 0 bases and J shed 7 bases, with 13 bases lying between them. Here the CDR3 reads CASSYSAGHYEQYF. CDR3 coding DNA: TGTGCCAGCAGTTACTCGGCGGGTCATTATGAGCAGTACTTC.

V usage is TRBV4-3 and J usage is TRBJ2-2; TRBD1 agrees at 9 bases. V trimming: 4 bases; J trimming: 5 bases; junction bases outside the gene matches: 5. The CDR3 loop spans 15 amino acids. The germline gives CDR1 LGHNA, CDR2 YSLEER. The CDR3 bases are TGCGCCAGCAGCCCGACCGGGACAGGGACCGGGGAGCTGTTTTTT. Its protein is CASSPTGTGTGELFF.

The J gene is TRBJ2-1, the V gene TRBV7-6; no reliable D call. The CDR3 extends over 14 amino acids. Germline V CDR1 and CDR2: SGHVS, FNYEAQ. The germline V and J ends were trimmed by 5 bases and 0 bases, with 8 bases remaining between them. CDR3 in amino acids: CASSLSGSYNEQFF. The CDR3 DNA reads TGTGCCAGCAGCCTCTCCGGCTCCTACAATGAGCAGTTCTTC.

The CDR3 region is CASSLPGAGEQYF. The CDR3 region has the DNA TGTGCCAGCAGCTTGCCGGGAGCCGGCGAGCAGTACTTC. This chain joins TRBV5-6 and TRBJ2-7; TRBD2 might be the D (6 bases). V was pared by 1 base and J by 6 bases, with 11 bases between. This CDR3 is built from 13 residues. The V gene's germline CDR1 is SGHDT and CDR2 YYEEEE.

The V call is TRBV28, the J call TRBJ1-5; D is unclear. The germline gives CDR1 MDHEN, CDR2 SYDVKM. This CDR3 has 14 residues. The V and J ends lost 4 bases and 1 base respectively, with 8 bases between them. CDR3 nucleotide sequence: TGTGCCAGCAGTTACAGAAGGAGCAATCAGCCCCAGCATTTT. Amino acid sequence: CASSYRRSNQPQHF.

The chain joins TRBV6-5 to TRBJ2-7, with a possible D match to TRBD2 (6 bases). Between the trimmed V and J ends, which lost 2 bases and 7 bases, there was a span of 6 bases. The germline V gene has CDR1 MNHEY and CDR2 SVGAGI. The length of the CDR3 is 11 residues. The CDR3 nucleotides read TGTGCCAGCAGTTACGGAGGGGAGCAGTACTTC. Protein product: CASSYGGEQYF.

The V call is TRBV18, the J call TRBJ1-2; TRBD1 agrees at 7 bases. V was clipped by 2 bases and J by 4 bases; unmatched bases: 7. Germline values: CDR1 KGHSH, CDR2 LQKENI. CDR3 length: 15 amino acids. The CDR3 loop is CASSPNRDSPYGYTF. The CDR3 DNA follows: TGTGCCAGCTCACCAAACCGGGACAGCCCCTATGGCTACACCTTC.

The V and J genes are TRBV6-5 and TRBJ2-5, with TRBD1 matching over 9 bases. This CDR3 contains 15 residues. Germline CDR1 is MNHEY and CDR2 is SVGAGI. After removal of 2 bases from V and 4 bases from J, the junction contained 5 bases not matched to a gene. CDR3 sequence (DNA): TGTGCCAGCAGTTACCCGGGACAGGGCAGAGAGACCCAGTACTTC. Translating gives CASSYPGQGRETQYF.

The rearrangement uses TRBV5-1 and TRBJ2-1, with 8 bases fitting TRBD2. The germline CDR1 and CDR2 sequences are SGHRS and YFSETQ. The CDR3 is 15 amino acids. The trim removed 0 bases at V and 8 bases at J, leaving 7 bases unmatched. The CDR3 sequence is CASSLGPGGPHEQFF. DNA of the CDR3: TGCGCCAGCAGCTTGGGACCGGGAGGGCCTCATGAGCAGTTCTTC.

A remark on this clone: An end of the junction differs from the germline gene, which may be a read error. The rearrangement uses TRBV11-2 and TRBJ2-7; 7 bases align to TRBD1. The germline V gene encodes CDR1 SGHAT and CDR2 FQNNGV. This CDR3 region has 13 residues. CDR3 amino acids: CASSVDRALEQYF. CDR3 nucleotides: TGTGCCAGCAGCGTAGACAGGGCTCTGGAGCAGTACTTC. Supplemented by reference TRBV11-2 and TRBJ2-7, the full variable domain reads EAGVAQSPRYKIIEKRQSVAFWCNPISGHATLYWYQQILGQGPKLLIQFQNNGVVDDSQLPKDRFSAERLKGVDSTLKIQPAKLEDSAVYLCASSVDRALEQYFGPGTRLTVT.

The chain uses TRBV5-1 and TRBJ2-1; TRBD2 matches at 7 bases. Germline V CDR1 and CDR2: SGHRS, YFSETQ. Trimming removed 1 base from V and 5 bases from J; junction bases left unmatched: 9. CDR3 size: 16 residues. CDR3 nucleotides: TGCGCCAGCAGCTTGTATCCAGCGGGGACTGACAATGAGCAGTTCTTC. It codes for CASSLYPAGTDNEQFF.

The rearrangement joins TRBV19 to TRBJ1-1, with TRBD1 as a possible D gene (5 bases). This CDR3 contains 13 residues. V lost 5 bases to trimming and J lost 4 bases, with 11 bases between them. Germline assignment: CDR1 LNHDA and CDR2 SQIVND (reference sequence). The DNA for the CDR3 is TGTGCCAGTAGTGCAGGGAGGGCCACTGAAGCTTTCTTT. Protein: CASSAGRATEAFF.

J is TRBJ2-7 and V is TRBV7-3, with 10 bases fitting TRBD1. The CDR3 is made up of 14 amino acids. The germline V gene encodes CDR1 SGHTA and CDR2 FQGTGA. The V gene end was trimmed by 6 bases and the J gene end by 7 bases; junction bases not matched to a gene: 9. The chain's CDR3 is CASSPRQGAGEQYF. DNA of the CDR3: TGTGCCAGCAGTCCCCGACAGGGGGCTGGGGAGCAGTACTTC.

This chain links TRBV28 with TRBJ2-7; D uncertain. Germline V gives CDR1 MDHEN, CDR2 SYDVKM. The V gene lost 6 bases and the J gene lost 1 base, with 7 bases spanning the gap. This CDR3 has 12 residues. CDR3 coding DNA: TGTGCCAGCAGGTCTAATTCCTACGAGCAGTACTTC. This gives the protein CASRSNSYEQYF. Combining the CDR3 with reference TRBV28 and TRBJ2-7 gives the whole variable domain DVKVTQSSRYLVKRTGEKVFLECVQDMDHENMFWYRQDPGLGLRLIYFSYDVKMKEKGDIPEGYSVSREKKERFSLILESASTNQTSMYLCASRSNSYEQYFGPGTRLTVT.

The chain carries TRBV29-1 and TRBJ2-5; 9 nucleotides line up with TRBD2. The CDR3 is 20 amino acids. Germline trimming cut 3 bases from V and 4 bases from J; bases unmatched to any gene: 24. In germline, CDR1 is SQVTM, CDR2 ANQGSEA. The CDR3 DNA sequence: TGCAGCGTTGACAAGGGGATGGGGTGGCTAGCGGGGTCAAGGGGAGAGACCCAGTACTTC. Translated: CSVDKGMGWLAGSRGETQYF.

The J gene is TRBJ1-3, the V gene TRBV2; D perhaps matches TRBD1 (6 bases). Trimming removed 11 bases from V and 4 bases from J, with 21 bases in between. This CDR3 spans 15 amino acids. Germline V CDR1 and CDR2: SNHLY, FYNNEI. The CDR3 loop is CARSSGGQSGNTIYF. In DNA, the CDR3 is TGTGCCCGTTCTTCTGGGGGCCAGTCCGGAAACACCATATATTTT.

The rearrangement uses TRBV18 and TRBJ2-7; a weak D match, TRBD1 (6 bases). Germline CDR1 is KGHSH and CDR2 is LQKENI. Trimming pared 1 base from V and 5 bases from J, leaving 9 bases between. The CDR3 extends over 13 amino acids. CDR3 protein: CASSPHRDHEQYF. In DNA, the CDR3 is TGTGCCAGCTCACCACACAGGGACCACGAGCAGTACTTC.

This chain connects TRBV4-2 to TRBJ2-5; the match to TRBD2 covers 8 bases. CDR3 length: 16 residues. Germline lookup yields CDR1 LGHNA and CDR2 YNFKEQ. The ends lost 1 base at V and 4 bases at J; junction bases unmatched: 8. CDR3 sequence: CASSQGRGDIPETQYF. The CDR3 nucleotides are TGTGCCAGCAGCCAAGGGCGGGGGGACATCCCAGAGACCCAGTACTTC.

V and J are TRBV7-9 and TRBJ2-7; 10 bases fit TRBD2. Germline V gene lookup returns CDR1 SEHNR and CDR2 FQNEAQ (reference sequence). V was pared by 5 bases and J by 3 bases, with 7 bases of the junction left unmatched. The CDR3 consists of 15 residues. The CDR3 DNA reads TGTGCCAGCAGCGCAAGCGGGAGGGCCCTCTACGAGCAGTACTTC. This translates into CASSASGRALYEQYF.

The chain uses TRBV28 and TRBJ2-3; TRBD2 might be the D (6 bases). CDR1 is MDHEN and CDR2 is SYDVKM in the germline V gene. The CDR3 runs to 11 residues. V was clipped by 10 bases and J by 5 bases, with 10 bases between them. CDR3 DNA sequence: TGTGCCACCCGAGCGGGAGATACGCAGTATTTT. Translating it yields CATRAGDTQYF.

This chain links TRBV7-9 with TRBJ1-1, with D possibly being TRBD1 (5 bases). With 1 base removed from V and 8 bases from J, the gap between germline ends came to 14 bases. Germline-derived CDR1 and CDR2 are SEHNR and FQNEAQ (reference sequence). The CDR3 runs 14 residues. DNA of the CDR3: TGTGCCAGCAGCTTAGATTCGGGGCGGGGGGAAGCTTTCTTT. Its protein product is CASSLDSGRGEAFF.

The rearrangement links TRBV14 to TRBJ2-3; perhaps TRBD2 as D (6 bases). The CDR3 runs to 14 residues. The germline V and J ends were trimmed by 9 bases and 6 bases, with 19 bases remaining between them. The V gene's germline CDR1 is SGHDN and CDR2 FVKESK. CDR3 in amino acids: CASQRAGLIDTQYF. The CDR3 DNA sequence: TGTGCCAGTCAAAGAGCGGGCCTCATCGATACGCAGTATTTT.